What follows are 18 T cell receptor beta chains derived from one specimen sequenced in a study of blood T cell repertoires in COVID-19. Clones were sequenced by immunoSEQ multiplex PCR, and TCRdb holds only the in-frame ones, with some missing. The sample carries 150,000 to 200,000 clones, 70% to 90% recorded once. What was sequenced was peripheral blood. The receptors originated from a man aged 40-49 years with active or convalescent COVID-19.

This clone was seen a handful of times. The rearrangement links TRBV6-6 to TRBJ1-5; 7 nucleotides line up with TRBD1. The V gene's germline CDR1 is MNHNY and CDR2 SVGAGI (reference sequence). The CDR3 consists of 15 residues. Germline trimming cut 2 bases from V and 3 bases from J; bases unmatched to any gene: 4. CDR3 sequence reads: CASSYGTEPNQPQHF. The DNA of the CDR3 is TGTGCCAGCAGTTACGGGACAGAGCCCAATCAGCCCCAGCATTTT.

This chain connects TRBV19 to TRBJ2-6; TRBD2 matches 16 bases. Germline V lookup: CDR1 LNHDA, CDR2 SQIVND (reference sequence). The CDR3 totals 19 residues. J gave up 4 bases and V 6 bases, and 9 bases lay outside the gene matches. The CDR3 DNA follows: TGTGCCAGTAGATCAACTGGGACTAGCGGGAGGGCGGGGGCCAACGTCCTGACTTTC. Residues: CASRSTGTSGRAGANVLTF.

The gene calls are TRBV27 and TRBJ2-3; D might be TRBD2 (8 bases). The germline gives CDR1 MNHEY, CDR2 SMNVEV (reference sequence). The CDR3 extends over 14 amino acids. V lost 6 bases and J 5 bases, leaving 15 bases between the germline ends. The CDR3 here is CASRRDSGGDTQYF. CDR3 nucleotide sequence: TGTGCCAGCAGGAGGGACAGCGGGGGAGATACGCAGTATTTT.

The chain is built from TRBV27 and TRBJ1-1; TRBD1 agrees at 8 bases. Germline values: CDR1 MNHEY, CDR2 SMNVEV (reference sequence). Losses at the gene ends were 5 bases for V and 0 bases for J; bases not matched to a gene: 5. This CDR3 is built from 15 residues. The CDR3: CASSTGQGLNTEAFF. The DNA for the CDR3 is TGTGCCAGCAGTACTGGACAGGGTCTGAACACTGAAGCTTTCTTT.

A word on this clone: Other nucleotide sequences from this sample produce the same CDR3. J is TRBJ1-1 and V is TRBV5-6; D uncertain. The CDR3 runs to 13 residues. Looked up from germline, CDR1 is SGHDT and CDR2 is YYEEEE. V lost 4 bases to trimming and J lost 1 base, with 8 bases between them. This CDR3 reads CASSLRRNTEAFF. The CDR3 DNA is TGTGCCAGCAGCCTACGGAGGAACACTGAAGCTTTCTTT.

V and J are TRBV29-1 and TRBJ1-1, with TRBD1 as a possible D gene (5 bases). CDR1 is SQVTM, CDR2 ANQGSEA, per germline. Trimming left V 4 bases short and J 6 bases short, with 15 bases between. The CDR3 extends over 13 amino acids. CDR3 residues: CSVVGGGWAEAFF. DNA for the CDR3: TGCAGCGTTGTTGGGGGAGGGTGGGCTGAAGCTTTCTTT.

The chain is built from TRBV5-1 and TRBJ1-1; tentatively, D is TRBD1 (5 bases). Germline lookup yields CDR1 SGHRS and CDR2 YFSETQ. The V end lost 3 bases, the J end lost 5 bases, and 8 bases lay between the germline ends. This CDR3 is 12 amino acids long. The CDR3, as DNA: TGCGCCAGCAGCTCGGGGGGGACTGAAGCTTTCTTT. It encodes CASSSGGTEAFF.

This clone was seen once. The chain uses TRBV6-5 and TRBJ1-3; maybe TRBD1 (5 bases). Trimming cost V 2 bases and J 2 bases, with 10 bases left between them. CDR3 length: 15 residues. Germline V gene sequence: CDR1 MNHEY, CDR2 SVGAGI. The CDR3 here is CASSYVGQPGNTIYF. For the CDR3, the DNA is TGTGCCAGCAGTTACGTTGGACAACCTGGAAACACCATATATTTT.

This clone appeared once. The chain employs TRBV19 and TRBJ1-1; no definite D call. The CDR3 extends over 12 amino acids. Germline lookup yields CDR1 LNHDA and CDR2 SQIVND (reference sequence). The V end was cut by 5 bases, the J end by 0 bases, with 4 bases between. The CDR3 sequence: CASSRLNTEAFF. The CDR3 DNA reads as TGTGCCAGTAGTCGTCTGAACACTGAAGCTTTCTTT.

The chain links TRBV7-9 to TRBJ2-7; 8 nucleotides agree with TRBD1. The V gene end was trimmed by 5 bases and the J gene end by 2 bases; junction bases not matched to a gene: 8. The CDR3 length is 15 residues. CDR1 and CDR2 (germline): SEHNR, FQNEAQ (reference sequence). CDR3 amino acids: CASSNPDRAPYEQYF. The CDR3, as DNA: TGTGCCAGCAGCAACCCGGACAGGGCCCCCTACGAGCAGTACTTC.

The chain joins TRBV10-3 to TRBJ1-2; 8 bases match TRBD1. Unmatched junction bases numbered 6, after V lost 3 bases and J lost 6 bases. Germline V gene sequence: CDR1 ENHRY, CDR2 SYGVKD. CDR3 length equals 14 residues. In DNA, the CDR3 is TGTGCCATCAGTGAATGGACAGGGATGAATGGCTACACCTTC. Translation gives CAISEWTGMNGYTF.

This clone was counted many times. The V and J genes are TRBV28 and TRBJ2-7, with 7 positions matching TRBD1. V was clipped by 8 bases and J by 3 bases; unmatched bases: 7. The germline CDR1 and CDR2 sequences are MDHEN and SYDVKM. The CDR3 runs 13 residues. CDR3 DNA: TGTGCCAGCGGCCAAAGGGACAGCTACGAGCAGTACTTC. This codes for CASGQRDSYEQYF.

The chain has TRBV5-1 and TRBJ1-2; D is possibly TRBD1 (5 bases). Trimming took 4 bases from V and 4 from J, leaving 11 bases between them. This CDR3 comprises 13 residues. Germline CDR1 and CDR2: SGHRS and YFSETQ. CDR3 nucleotides: TGCGCCAGCAGCCCGGACGGGGGCTATGGCTACACCTTC. Translated, it gives CASSPDGGYGYTF. Together with reference TRBV5-1 and TRBJ1-2, the CDR3 gives the full variable domain: KAGVTQTPRYLIKTRGQQVTLSCSPISGHRSVSWYQQTPGQGLQFLFEYFSETQRNKGNFPGRFSGRQFSNSRSEMNVSTLELGDSALYLCASSPDGGYGYTFGSGTRLTVV.

CDR3 amino acids: CASGLGTGGSSPLHF. The CDR3, as DNA: TGTGCTAGTGGTTTGGGGACAGGGGGCAGTTCACCCCTCCACTTT. The rearrangement uses TRBV12-5 and TRBJ1-6; 11 bases are a match to TRBD1. In germline, CDR1 is LGHNT, CDR2 FRNRAP. J gave up 9 bases and V 1 base, and 2 bases lay outside the gene matches. CDR3 size: 15 residues.

V gene TRBV30 combines with J gene TRBJ2-3, with D possibly being TRBD2 (6 bases). Germline CDR1 reads GTSNPN; CDR2 reads SVGIG (reference sequence). V lost 2 bases to trimming and J lost 0 bases, with 6 bases between them. The CDR3 runs 13 residues. CDR3 nucleotides: TGTGCCTGGAGTCGGGGGAGCACAGATACGCAGTATTTT. Amino acids: CAWSRGSTDTQYF.

The chain employs TRBV6-2 or TRBV6-3 and TRBJ2-1, with 11 positions matching TRBD2. Unmatched junction bases numbered 10, after V lost 5 bases and J lost 4 bases. CDR3 length equals 17 residues. Germline CDR1 reads MNHEY; CDR2 reads SVGEGT. The CDR3 coding sequence is TGTGCCAGCAGTACACTAGCGGGGGAAATTTATTACAATGAGCAGTTCTTC. The encoded protein is CASSTLAGEIYYNEQFF.

The chain has TRBV11-2 and TRBJ1-3; D is ambiguous. V gave up 5 bases and J gave up 0 bases, with 14 bases separating them. This CDR3 region has 16 residues. Germline values: CDR1 SGHAT, CDR2 FQNNGV. Here the CDR3 reads CASSPRLQSSGNTIYF. As DNA, the CDR3 is TGTGCCAGCAGCCCTCGACTGCAGAGCTCTGGAAACACCATATATTTT.

This chain links TRBV27 with TRBJ1-1, with D possibly being TRBD1 (5 bases). This CDR3 has 16 residues. The germline gives CDR1 MNHEY, CDR2 SMNVEV (reference sequence). V was cut by 6 bases and J by 5 bases, with 22 bases left in between. In DNA, the CDR3 is TGTGCCAGCAGGCTAAATGGGCGGGGGTTGGGAACTGAAGCTTTCTTT. It specifies CASRLNGRGLGTEAFF.